This TCR beta chain was documented in a study of metastatic and nonmetastatic thyroid tumors. Across the study: Repertoire comparisons spanned blood and tumor or nodule tissue from malignant and benign thyroid patients. General observations from the study: Malignant thyroid tumors reportedly had TCR beta diversity that was significantly higher than in benign nodules, in blood and tumor.

CDR3 length: 13 amino acids. Germline lookup yields CDR1 DFQATT and CDR2 SNEGSKA (reference sequence). Trimming left V 6 bases short and J 1 base short, with 12 bases between. Comments on this clone: Its antigen is not identified.

No treatment had been given to any patient before thyroid surgery. In the original analysis: For papillary thyroid cancer, a distant-metastasis classifier was constructed from CDR3 differences observed across clinicopathological groups. TCRdb reassembled clones from the PCR reads with MiXCR. TCRdb assigned the V and J calls; the authors' analysis was not used. Counted here are about 23,000 clones, around 20% occurring once; the ten biggest clones make up 25% to 35%. Specimen: blood. The chain links TRBV20-1 to TRBJ1-1; weak D call: TRBD1 (6 bases). This receptor was obtained from a female donor with papillary thyroid cancer or a benign thyroid nodule (not recorded which). Some clones in this sample may be carry-over from other donors' samples. CDR3 nucleotides: TGCAGTGCGGGGCGACAGGCGAACACTGAAGCTTTCTTT. Its protein is CSAGRQANTEAFF.